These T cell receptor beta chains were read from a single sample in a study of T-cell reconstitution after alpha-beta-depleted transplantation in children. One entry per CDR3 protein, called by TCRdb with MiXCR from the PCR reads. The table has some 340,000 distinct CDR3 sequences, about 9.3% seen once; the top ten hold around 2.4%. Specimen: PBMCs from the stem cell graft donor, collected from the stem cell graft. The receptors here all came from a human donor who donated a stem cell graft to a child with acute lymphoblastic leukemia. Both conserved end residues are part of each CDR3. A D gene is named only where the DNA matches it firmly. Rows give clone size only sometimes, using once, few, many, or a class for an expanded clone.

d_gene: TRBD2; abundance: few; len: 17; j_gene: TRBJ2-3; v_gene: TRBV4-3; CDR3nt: TGCGCCAGCAGCCAAGATTACCGGGGAGCGGGAGCAGATACGCAGTATTTT; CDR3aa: CASSQDYRGAGADTQYF
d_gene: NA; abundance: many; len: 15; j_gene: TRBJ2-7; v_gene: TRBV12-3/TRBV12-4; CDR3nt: TGTGCCAGCAGTTCCCAGGGGTCCCCGTCCTACGAGCAGTACTTC; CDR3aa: CASSSQGSPSYEQYF
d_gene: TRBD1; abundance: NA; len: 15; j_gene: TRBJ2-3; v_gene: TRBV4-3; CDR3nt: TGCGCCAGCAGCCAGTCCGGGACAGCAACAGATACGCAGTATTTT; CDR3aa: CASSQSGTATDTQYF
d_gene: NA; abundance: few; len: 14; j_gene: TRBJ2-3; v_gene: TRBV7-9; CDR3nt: TGTGCCAGTACGGGACACTTGAGCGTGGATACGCAGTATTTT; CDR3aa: CASTGHLSVDTQYF
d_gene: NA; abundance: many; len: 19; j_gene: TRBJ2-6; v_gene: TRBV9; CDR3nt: TGTGCCAGCAGCGTATCTAGGGGAAATCCCTTCTCTGGGGCCAACGTCCTGACTTTC; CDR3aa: CASSVSRGNPFSGANVLTF
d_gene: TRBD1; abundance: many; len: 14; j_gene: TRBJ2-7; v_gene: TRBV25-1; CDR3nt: TGTGCCAGCAGTGAACGGACAGGGGACTACGAGCAGTACTTC; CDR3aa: CASSERTGDYEQYF
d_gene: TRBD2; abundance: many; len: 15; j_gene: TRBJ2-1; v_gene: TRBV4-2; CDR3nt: TGTGCCAGCAGCCCCAGGACTAGCGGGTACAATGAGCAGTTCTTC; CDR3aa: CASSPRTSGYNEQFF
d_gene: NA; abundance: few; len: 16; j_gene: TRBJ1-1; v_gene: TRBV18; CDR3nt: TGTGCCAGCTCACCATTCGCCCCACCGATGAACACTGAAGCTTTCTTT; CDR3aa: CASSPFAPPMNTEAFF
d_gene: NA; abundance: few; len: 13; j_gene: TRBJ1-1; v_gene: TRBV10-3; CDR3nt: TGTGCCATCAGTGAGTCGACGGTTACTGAAGCTTTCTTT; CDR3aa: CAISESTVTEAFF
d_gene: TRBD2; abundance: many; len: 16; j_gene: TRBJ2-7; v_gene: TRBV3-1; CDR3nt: TGTGCCAGCAGCCAGATAGCGGGAGGGAACGGCTACGAGCAGTACTTC; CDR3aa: CASSQIAGGNGYEQYF
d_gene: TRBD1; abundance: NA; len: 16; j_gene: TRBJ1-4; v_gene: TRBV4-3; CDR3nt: TGCGCCAGCAGCCAAGACACAGGGGGCCCTAATGGAAAACTGTTTTTT; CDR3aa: CASSQDTGGPNGKLFF
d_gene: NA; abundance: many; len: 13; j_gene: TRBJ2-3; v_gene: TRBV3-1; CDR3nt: TGTGCCAGTTCCGGGGCCTACACAGATACGCAGTATTTT; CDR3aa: CASSGAYTDTQYF
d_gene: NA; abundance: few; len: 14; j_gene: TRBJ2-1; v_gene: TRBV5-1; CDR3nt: TGCGCCAGCAGCTTGGTGGAAAAGTACAATGAGCAGTTCTTC; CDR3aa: CASSLVEKYNEQFF
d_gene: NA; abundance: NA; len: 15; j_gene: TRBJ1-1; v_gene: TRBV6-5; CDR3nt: TGTGCCAGCAGTTACTCGTGGGGCAGGAACACTGAAGCTTTCTTT; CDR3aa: CASSYSWGRNTEAFF
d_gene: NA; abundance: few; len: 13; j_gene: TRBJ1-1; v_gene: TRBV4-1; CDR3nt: TGCGCCAGCAGCCAAGGGACATACACTGAAGCTTTCTTT; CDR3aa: CASSQGTYTEAFF
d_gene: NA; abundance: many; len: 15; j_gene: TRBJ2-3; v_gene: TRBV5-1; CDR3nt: TGCGCCAGCAGCTTGGCCGTCCCGTCCACAGATACGCAGTATTTT; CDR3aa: CASSLAVPSTDTQYF
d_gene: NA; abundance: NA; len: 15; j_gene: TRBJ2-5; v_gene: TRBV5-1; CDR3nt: TGCGCCAGCCGAGGGACCATCGGGAGACAAGAGACCCAGTACTTC; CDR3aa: CASRGTIGRQETQYF
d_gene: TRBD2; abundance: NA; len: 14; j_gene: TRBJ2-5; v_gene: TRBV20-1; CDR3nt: TGCAGTGCTAGAGACACTAGCGCGGGAGAGACCCAGTACTTC; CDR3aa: CSARDTSAGETQYF
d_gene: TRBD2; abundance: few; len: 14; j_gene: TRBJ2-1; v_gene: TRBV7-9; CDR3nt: TGTGCCAGCAGCTTTGGGCGGGAGGAGAATGAGCAGTTCTTC; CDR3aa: CASSFGREENEQFF
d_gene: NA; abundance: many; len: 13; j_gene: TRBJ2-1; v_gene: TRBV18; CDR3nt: TGTGCCAGCTCATCGACACTTTACAATGAGCAGTTCTTC; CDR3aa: CASSSTLYNEQFF
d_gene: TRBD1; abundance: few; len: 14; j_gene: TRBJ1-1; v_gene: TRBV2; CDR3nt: TGTGCCAGCAGTGACACAGGGGGAGCGGTGGAGGCTTTCTTT; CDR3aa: CASSDTGGAVEAFF
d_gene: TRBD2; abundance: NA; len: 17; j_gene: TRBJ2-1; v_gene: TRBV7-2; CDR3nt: TGTGCCAGCAGCTTAACCAGCGGGAGTTCTCATTACAATGAGCAGTTCTTC; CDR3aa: CASSLTSGSSHYNEQFF
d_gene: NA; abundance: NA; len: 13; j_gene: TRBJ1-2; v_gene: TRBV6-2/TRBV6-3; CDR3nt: TGTGCCAGCAAGAGGGGAGCTAACTATGGCTACACCTTC; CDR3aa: CASKRGANYGYTF
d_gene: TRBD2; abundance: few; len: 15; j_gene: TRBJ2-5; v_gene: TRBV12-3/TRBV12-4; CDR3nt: TGTGCCAGCAGTTTAGCGACTAGCGGGGATAAGACCCAGTACTTC; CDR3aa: CASSLATSGDKTQYF
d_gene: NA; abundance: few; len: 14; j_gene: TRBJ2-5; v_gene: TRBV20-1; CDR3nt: TGCAGTGTCTCGAGCCGGGGGGCCCCAGAGACCCAGTACTTC; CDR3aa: CSVSSRGAPETQYF
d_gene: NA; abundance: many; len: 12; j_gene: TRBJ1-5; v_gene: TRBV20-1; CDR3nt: TGCAGTGCCCGACAATCAGGCCAGCCCCAGCATTTT; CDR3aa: CSARQSGQPQHF
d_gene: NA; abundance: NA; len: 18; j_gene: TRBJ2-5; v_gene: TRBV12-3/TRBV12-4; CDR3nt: TGTGCCAGCAGAGGCGGCGCGGGACAGTACAAATTACCGGAGACCCAGTACTTC; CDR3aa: CASRGGAGQYKLPETQYF
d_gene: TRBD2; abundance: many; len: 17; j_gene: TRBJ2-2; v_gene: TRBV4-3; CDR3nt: TGCGCCAGCAGCCAGAGGGGACTAGCGGGAGTCACCGGGGAGCTGTTTTTT; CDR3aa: CASSQRGLAGVTGELFF
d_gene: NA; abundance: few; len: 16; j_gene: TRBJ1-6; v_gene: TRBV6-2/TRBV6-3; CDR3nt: TGTGCCAGCAGAACCGGGACAACCTCCTATAATTCACCCCTCCACTTT; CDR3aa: CASRTGTTSYNSPLHF
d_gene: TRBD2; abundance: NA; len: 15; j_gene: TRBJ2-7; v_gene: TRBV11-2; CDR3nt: TGTGCCAGCAGCTCAATAGCGGGAGTCGGCTACGAGCAGTACTTC; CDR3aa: CASSSIAGVGYEQYF
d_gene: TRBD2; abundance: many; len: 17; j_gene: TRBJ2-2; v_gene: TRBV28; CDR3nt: TGTGCCAGCAGGACCTTCCTGAGCGGGGAGAACACCGGGGAGCTGTTTTTT; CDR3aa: CASRTFLSGENTGELFF
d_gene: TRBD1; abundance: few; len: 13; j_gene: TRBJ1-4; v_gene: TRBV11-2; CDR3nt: TGTGCCAGCAGCTCACAGGGGCGTGAAAAACTGTTTTTT; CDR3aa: CASSSQGREKLFF
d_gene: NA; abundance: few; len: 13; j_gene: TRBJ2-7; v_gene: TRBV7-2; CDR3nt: TGTGCCAGCAGCTTAGCGGCTGGTAACGAGCAGTACTTC; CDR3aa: CASSLAAGNEQYF
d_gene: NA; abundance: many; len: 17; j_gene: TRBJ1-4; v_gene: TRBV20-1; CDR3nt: TGCAGTGCTAGATACTCCGGGAGGAGCTATACTAATGAAAAACTGTTTTTT; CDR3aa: CSARYSGRSYTNEKLFF
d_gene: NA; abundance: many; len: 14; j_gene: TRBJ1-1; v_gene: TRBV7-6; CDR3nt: TGTGCCAGCAGCCCGGGGGGATGGAACACTGAAGCTTTCTTT; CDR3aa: CASSPGGWNTEAFF
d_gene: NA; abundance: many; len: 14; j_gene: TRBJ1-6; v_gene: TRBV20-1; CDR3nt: TGCAGTGCTAGATTACGGGGCGAGAATTCACCCCTCCACTTT; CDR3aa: CSARLRGENSPLHF
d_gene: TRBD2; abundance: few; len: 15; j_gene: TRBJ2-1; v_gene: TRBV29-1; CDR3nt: TGCAGCGTTTTTTTCCCGGGACTAGCGGGGCATGAGCAGTTCTTC; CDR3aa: CSVFFPGLAGHEQFF
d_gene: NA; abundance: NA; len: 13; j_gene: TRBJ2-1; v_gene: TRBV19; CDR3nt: TGTGCCAGTAGTATGGGGGCATACAATGAGCAGTTCTTC; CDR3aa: CASSMGAYNEQFF
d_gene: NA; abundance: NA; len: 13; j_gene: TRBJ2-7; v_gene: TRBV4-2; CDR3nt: TGTGCCAGCAGCCAAGATGGCCGACTCGAGCAGTACTTC; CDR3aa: CASSQDGRLEQYF
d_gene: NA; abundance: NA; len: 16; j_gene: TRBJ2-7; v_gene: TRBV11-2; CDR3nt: TGTGCCAGCAGCCCCAGGGGGGTAGCGGGCTCCTACGAGCAGTACTTC; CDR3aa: CASSPRGVAGSYEQYF
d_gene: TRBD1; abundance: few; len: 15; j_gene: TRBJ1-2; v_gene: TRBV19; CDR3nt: TGTGCCAGTAGACGTCAGGGGGCGACTAACTATGGCTACACCTTC; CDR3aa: CASRRQGATNYGYTF
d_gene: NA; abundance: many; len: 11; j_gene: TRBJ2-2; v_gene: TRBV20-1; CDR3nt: TGCAGTGCTAGGGCGGCCGGGGAGCTGTTTTTT; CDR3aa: CSARAAGELFF
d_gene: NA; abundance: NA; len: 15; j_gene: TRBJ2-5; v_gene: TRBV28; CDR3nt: TGTGCCAGCAGTTCCAGGGACTGGGGTCAAGAGACCCAGTACTTC; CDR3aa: CASSSRDWGQETQYF
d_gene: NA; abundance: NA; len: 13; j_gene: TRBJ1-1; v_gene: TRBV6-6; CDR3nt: TGTGCCAGCAGGCGACAGGTGAACACTGAAGCTTTCTTT; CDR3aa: CASRRQVNTEAFF
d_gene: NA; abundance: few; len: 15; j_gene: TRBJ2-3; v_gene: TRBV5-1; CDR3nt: TGCGCCAGCAGCCTAGGCCCGTCTAGGGGAGATACGCAGTATTTT; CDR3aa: CASSLGPSRGDTQYF
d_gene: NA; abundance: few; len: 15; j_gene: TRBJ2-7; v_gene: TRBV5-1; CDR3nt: TGCGCCAGCAGCTTGGGGACAGACGTCTCCTACGAGCAGTACTTC; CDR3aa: CASSLGTDVSYEQYF
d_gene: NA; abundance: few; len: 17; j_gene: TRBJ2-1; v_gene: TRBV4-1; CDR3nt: TGCGCCAGCAGCCATGCCCCCAGAGGAGATGATGGCGATGAGCAGTTCTTC; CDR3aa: CASSHAPRGDDGDEQFF
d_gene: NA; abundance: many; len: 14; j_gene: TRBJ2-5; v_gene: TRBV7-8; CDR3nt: TGTGCCAGCAGCCGCGCGCGGGTTCAAGAGACCCAGTACTTC; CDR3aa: CASSRARVQETQYF
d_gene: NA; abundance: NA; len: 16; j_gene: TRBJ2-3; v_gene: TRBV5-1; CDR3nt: TGCGCCAGCAGCTTGCGTCCGAGGGGGGCCGCAGATACGCAGTATTTT; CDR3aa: CASSLRPRGAADTQYF